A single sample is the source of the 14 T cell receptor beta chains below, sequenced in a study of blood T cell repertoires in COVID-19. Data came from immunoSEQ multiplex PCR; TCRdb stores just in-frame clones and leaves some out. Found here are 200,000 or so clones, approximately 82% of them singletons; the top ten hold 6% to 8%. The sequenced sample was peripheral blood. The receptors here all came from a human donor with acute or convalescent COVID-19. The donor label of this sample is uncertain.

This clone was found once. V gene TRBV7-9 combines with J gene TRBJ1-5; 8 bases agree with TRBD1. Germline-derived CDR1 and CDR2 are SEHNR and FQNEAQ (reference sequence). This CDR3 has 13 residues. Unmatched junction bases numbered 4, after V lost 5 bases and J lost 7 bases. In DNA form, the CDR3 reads TGTGCCAGCAGCGAGACAGGGGTCCAGCCCCAGCATTTT. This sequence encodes CASSETGVQPQHF.

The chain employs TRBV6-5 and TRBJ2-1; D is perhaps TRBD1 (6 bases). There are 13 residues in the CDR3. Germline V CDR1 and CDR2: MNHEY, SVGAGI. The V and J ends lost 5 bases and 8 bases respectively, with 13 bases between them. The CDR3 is CASSITGIYEQFF. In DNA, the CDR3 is TGTGCCAGCAGTATTACAGGGATCTATGAGCAGTTCTTC.

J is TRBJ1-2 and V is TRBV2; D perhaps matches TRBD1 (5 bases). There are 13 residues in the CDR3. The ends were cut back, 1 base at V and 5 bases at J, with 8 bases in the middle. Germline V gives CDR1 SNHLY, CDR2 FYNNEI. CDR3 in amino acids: CASSEGTRYGYTF. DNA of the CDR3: TGTGCCAGCAGTGAAGGGACACGTTATGGCTACACCTTC. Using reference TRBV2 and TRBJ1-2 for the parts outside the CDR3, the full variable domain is EPEVTQTPSHQVTQMGQEVILRCVPISNHLYFYWYRQILGQKVEFLVSFYNNEISEKSEIFDDQFSVERPDGSNFTLKIRSTKLEDSAMYFCASSEGTRYGYTFGSGTRLTVV.

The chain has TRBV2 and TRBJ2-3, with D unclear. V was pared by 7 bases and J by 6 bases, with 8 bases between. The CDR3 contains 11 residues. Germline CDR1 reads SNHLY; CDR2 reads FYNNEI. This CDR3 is CASTLRDTQYF. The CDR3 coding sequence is TGTGCCAGCACCTTGAGGGATACGCAGTATTTT.

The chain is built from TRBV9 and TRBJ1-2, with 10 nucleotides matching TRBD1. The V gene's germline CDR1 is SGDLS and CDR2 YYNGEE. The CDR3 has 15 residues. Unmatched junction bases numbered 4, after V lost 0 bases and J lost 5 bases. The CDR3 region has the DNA TGTGCCAGCAGCGTAGAGGGACAGGGGAAGTATGGCTACACCTTC. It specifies CASSVEGQGKYGYTF.

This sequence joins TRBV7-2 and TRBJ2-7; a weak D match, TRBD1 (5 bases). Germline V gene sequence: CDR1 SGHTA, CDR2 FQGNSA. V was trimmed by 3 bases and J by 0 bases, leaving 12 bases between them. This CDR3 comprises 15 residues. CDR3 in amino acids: CASSLPTVSSYEQYF. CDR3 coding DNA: TGTGCCAGCAGCTTGCCGACAGTAAGCTCCTACGAGCAGTACTTC. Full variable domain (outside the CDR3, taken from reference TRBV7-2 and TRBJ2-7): GAGVSQSPSNKVTEKGKDVELRCDPISGHTALYWYRQSLGQGLEFLIYFQGNSAPDKSGLPSDRFSAERTGGSVSTLTIQRTQQEDSAVYLCASSLPTVSSYEQYFGPGTRLTVT.

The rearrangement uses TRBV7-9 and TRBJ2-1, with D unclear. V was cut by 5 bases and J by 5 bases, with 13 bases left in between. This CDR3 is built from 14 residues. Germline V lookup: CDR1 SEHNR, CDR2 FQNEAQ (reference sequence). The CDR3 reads CASSPSELHNEQFF. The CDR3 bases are TGTGCCAGCAGCCCCTCGGAGCTCCACAATGAGCAGTTCTTC.

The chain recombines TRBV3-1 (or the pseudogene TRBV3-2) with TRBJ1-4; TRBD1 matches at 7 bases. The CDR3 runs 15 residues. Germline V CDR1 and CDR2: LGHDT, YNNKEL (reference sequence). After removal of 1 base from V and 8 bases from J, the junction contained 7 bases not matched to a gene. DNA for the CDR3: TGTGCCAGCAGCCAAGGTGGCAGGGGGAGCGAAAAACTGTTTTTT. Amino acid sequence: CASSQGGRGSEKLFF.

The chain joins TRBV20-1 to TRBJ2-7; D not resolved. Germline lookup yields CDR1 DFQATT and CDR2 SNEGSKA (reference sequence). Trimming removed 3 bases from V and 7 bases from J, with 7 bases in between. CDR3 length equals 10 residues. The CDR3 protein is CSARNLEQYF. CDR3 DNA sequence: TGCAGTGCTAGGAACTTGGAGCAGTACTTC.

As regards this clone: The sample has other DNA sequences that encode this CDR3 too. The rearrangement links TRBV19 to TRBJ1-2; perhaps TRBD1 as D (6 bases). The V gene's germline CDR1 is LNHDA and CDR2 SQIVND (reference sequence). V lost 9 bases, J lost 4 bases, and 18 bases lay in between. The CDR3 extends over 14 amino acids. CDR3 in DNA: TGTGCCAGCAGACCCCAGGACAGAGCCTATGGCTACACCTTC. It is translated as CASRPQDRAYGYTF.

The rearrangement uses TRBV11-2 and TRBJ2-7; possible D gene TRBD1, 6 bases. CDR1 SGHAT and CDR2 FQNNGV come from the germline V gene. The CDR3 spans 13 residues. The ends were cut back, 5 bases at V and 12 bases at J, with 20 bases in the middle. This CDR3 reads CASSPMGTGRLYF. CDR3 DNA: TGTGCCAGCAGCCCCATGGGTACAGGGCGGCTGTACTTC.

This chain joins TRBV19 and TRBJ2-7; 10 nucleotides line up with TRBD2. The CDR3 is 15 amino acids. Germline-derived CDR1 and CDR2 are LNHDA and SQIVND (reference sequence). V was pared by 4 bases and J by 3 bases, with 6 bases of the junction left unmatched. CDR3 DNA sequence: TGTGCCAGTAGTACCCAGGGACTAGCGAGCTACGAGCAGTACTTC. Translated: CASSTQGLASYEQYF.

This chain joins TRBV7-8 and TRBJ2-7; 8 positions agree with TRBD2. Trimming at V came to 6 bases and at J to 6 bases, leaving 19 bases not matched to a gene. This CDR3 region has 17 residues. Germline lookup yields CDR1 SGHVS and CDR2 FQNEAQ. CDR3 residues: CASSSHISGSTRGEQYF. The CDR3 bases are TGTGCCAGCAGTTCTCATATCAGCGGGAGTACGAGAGGCGAGCAGTACTTC.

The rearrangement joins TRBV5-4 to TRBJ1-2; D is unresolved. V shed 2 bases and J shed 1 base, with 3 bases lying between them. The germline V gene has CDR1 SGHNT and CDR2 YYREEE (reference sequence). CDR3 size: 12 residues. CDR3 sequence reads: CASSFNNYGYTF. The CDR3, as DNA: TGTGCCAGCAGCTTTAATAACTATGGCTACACCTTC.